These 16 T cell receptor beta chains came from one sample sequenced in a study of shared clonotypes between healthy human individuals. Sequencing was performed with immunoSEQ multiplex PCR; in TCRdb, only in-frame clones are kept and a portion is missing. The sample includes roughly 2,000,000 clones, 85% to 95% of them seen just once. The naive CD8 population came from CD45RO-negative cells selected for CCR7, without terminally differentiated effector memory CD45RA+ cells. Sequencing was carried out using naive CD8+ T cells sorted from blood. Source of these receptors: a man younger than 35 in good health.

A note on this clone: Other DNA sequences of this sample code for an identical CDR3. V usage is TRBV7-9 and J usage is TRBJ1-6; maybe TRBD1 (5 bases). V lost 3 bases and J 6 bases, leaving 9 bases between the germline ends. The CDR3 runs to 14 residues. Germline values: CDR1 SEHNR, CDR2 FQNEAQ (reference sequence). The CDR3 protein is CASSFDSRNSPLHF. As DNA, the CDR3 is TGTGCCAGCAGCTTCGACAGTCGTAATTCACCCCTCCACTTT. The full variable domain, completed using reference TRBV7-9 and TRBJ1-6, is DTGVSQNPRHKITKRGQNVTFRCDPISEHNRLYWYRQTLGQGPEFLTYFQNEAQLEKSRLLSDRFSAERPKGSFSTLEIQRTEQGDSAMYLCASSFDSRNSPLHFGNGTRLTVT.

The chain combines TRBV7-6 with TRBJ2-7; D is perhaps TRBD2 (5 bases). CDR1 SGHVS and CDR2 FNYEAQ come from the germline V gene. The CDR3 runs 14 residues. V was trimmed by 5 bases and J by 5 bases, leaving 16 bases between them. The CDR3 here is CASSPSEGSDEQYF. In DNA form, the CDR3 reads TGTGCCAGCAGCCCAAGCGAGGGTAGCGACGAGCAGTACTTC.

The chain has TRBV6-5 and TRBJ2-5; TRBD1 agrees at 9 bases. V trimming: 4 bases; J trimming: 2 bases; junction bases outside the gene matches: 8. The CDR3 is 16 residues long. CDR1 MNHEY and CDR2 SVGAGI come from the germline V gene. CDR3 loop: CASSLNRDREQETQYF. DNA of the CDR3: TGTGCCAGCAGTTTAAACCGGGACAGGGAACAAGAGACCCAGTACTTC.

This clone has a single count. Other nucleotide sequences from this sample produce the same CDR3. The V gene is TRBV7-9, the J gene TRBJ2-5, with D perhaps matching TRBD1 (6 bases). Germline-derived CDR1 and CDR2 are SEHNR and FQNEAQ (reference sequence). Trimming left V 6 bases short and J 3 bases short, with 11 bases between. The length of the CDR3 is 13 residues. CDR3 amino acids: CASSPQGEETQYF. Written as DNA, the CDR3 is TGTGCCAGCAGTCCACAGGGTGAAGAGACCCAGTACTTC.

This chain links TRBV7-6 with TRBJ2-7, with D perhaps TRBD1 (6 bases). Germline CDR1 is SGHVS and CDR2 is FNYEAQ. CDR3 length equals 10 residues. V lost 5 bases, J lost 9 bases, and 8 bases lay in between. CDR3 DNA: TGTGCCAGCAGCCTGGGGGCGCAGTACTTC. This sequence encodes CASSLGAQYF.

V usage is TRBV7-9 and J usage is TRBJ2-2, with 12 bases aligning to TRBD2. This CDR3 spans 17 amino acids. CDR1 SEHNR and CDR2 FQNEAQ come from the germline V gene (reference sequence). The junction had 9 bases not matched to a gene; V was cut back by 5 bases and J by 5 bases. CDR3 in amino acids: CASSPLLAGGPTGELFF. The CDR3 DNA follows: TGTGCCAGCAGCCCCTTACTAGCGGGGGGTCCGACCGGGGAGCTGTTTTTT.

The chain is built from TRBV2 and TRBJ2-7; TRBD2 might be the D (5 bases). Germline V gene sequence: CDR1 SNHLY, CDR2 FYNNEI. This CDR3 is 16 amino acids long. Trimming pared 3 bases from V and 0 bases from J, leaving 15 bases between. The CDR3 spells CASSDVPSQSSYEQYF. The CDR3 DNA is TGTGCCAGCAGTGACGTTCCTAGCCAAAGCTCCTACGAGCAGTACTTC.

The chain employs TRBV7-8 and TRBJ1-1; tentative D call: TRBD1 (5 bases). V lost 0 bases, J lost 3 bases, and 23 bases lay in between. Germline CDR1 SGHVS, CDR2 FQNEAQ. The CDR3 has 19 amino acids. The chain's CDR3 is CASSLALAGIGASYTEAFF. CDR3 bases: TGTGCCAGCAGCTTAGCCCTAGCCGGGATTGGGGCGTCGTACACTGAAGCTTTCTTT.

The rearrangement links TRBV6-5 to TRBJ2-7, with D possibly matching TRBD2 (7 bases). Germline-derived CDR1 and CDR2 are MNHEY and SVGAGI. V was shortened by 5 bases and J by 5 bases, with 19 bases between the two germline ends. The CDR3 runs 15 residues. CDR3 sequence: CASSKGGEGLHEQYF. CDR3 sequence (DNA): TGTGCCAGCAGTAAAGGGGGGGAGGGTTTACACGAGCAGTACTTC.

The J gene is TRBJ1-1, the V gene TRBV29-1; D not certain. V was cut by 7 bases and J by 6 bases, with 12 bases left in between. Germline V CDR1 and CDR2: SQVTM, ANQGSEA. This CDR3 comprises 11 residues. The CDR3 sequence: CSATDPPEAFF. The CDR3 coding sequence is TGCAGCGCAACCGATCCGCCTGAAGCTTTCTTT.

The CDR3: CARPNCGPTQYF. Here the CDR3 DNA reads TGTGCCCGCCCCAACTGCGGGCCTACGCAGTATTTT. The gene calls are TRBV30 and TRBJ2-3; D may be TRBD2 (5 bases). Germline-derived CDR1 and CDR2 are GTSNPN and SVGIG (reference sequence). Trimming stripped 8 bases from V and 8 bases from J, with 17 bases between. This CDR3 is built from 12 residues. The full variable domain, its missing parts supplied by reference TRBV30 and TRBJ2-3, is SQTIHQWPATLVQPVGSPLSLECTVEGTSNPNLYWYRQAAGRGLQLLFYSVGIGQISSEVPQNLSASRPQDRQFILSSKKLLLSDSGFYLCARPNCGPTQYFGPGTRLTVL.

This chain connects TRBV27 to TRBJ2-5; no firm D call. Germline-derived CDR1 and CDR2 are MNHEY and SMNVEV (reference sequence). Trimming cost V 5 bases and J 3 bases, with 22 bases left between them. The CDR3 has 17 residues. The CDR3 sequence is CASSPSPALNAEETQYF. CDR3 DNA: TGTGCCAGCAGTCCCTCCCCCGCGCTGAATGCGGAAGAGACCCAGTACTTC.

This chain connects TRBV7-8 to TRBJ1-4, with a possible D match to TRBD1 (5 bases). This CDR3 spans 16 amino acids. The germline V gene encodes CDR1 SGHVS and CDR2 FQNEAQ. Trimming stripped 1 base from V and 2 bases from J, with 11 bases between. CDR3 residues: CASSLEAGGTNEKLFF. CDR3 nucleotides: TGTGCCAGCAGCTTAGAGGCCGGGGGTACTAATGAAAAACTGTTTTTT.

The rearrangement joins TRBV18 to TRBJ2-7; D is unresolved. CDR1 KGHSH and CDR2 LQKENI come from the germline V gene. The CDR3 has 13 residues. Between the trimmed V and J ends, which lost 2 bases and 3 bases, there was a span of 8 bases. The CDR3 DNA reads TGTGCCAGCTCACCATCCCCCCGCTACGAGCAGTACTTC. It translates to CASSPSPRYEQYF.

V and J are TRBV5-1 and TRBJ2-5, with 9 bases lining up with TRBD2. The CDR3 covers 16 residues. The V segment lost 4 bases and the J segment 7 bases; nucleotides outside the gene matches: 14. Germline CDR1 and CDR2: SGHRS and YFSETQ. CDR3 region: CASSATPGTSFGTQYF. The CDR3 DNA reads TGCGCCAGCAGCGCGACCCCCGGGACTAGCTTCGGGACCCAGTACTTC.

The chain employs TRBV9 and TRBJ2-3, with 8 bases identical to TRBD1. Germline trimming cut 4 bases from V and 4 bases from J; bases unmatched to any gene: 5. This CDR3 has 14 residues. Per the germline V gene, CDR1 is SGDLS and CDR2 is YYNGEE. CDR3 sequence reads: CASSSDRGADTQYF. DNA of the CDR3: TGTGCCAGCAGCTCAGACAGGGGCGCAGATACGCAGTATTTT.